This T cell receptor (beta chain) was profiled in a study of blood T cell repertoires in COVID-19. Turning to the study itself: COVID-19 samples from acute and convalescent phases originated in the United States, Italy and Spain.

This clone has a handful of counts. The CDR3 totals 18 residues. CDR1 is SEHNR, CDR2 FQNEAQ, per germline (reference sequence). V dropped 5 bases and J dropped 7; count of bases not matched to a gene: 15. Produced via immunoSEQ multiplex PCR; TCRdb's table is partial and in-frame only. This sample has about 350,000 clones; more than 70% occur once, and the top ten carry just over 1%. The sequencing input was PBMCs or T cells enriched from blood (not recorded which). The chain uses TRBV7-9 and TRBJ1-4; TRBD1 matches at 11 bases. The clonotype originates from a woman younger than 45 who had been exposed to COVID-19. The CDR3 DNA reads as TGTGCCAGCAGCAAACGGACAGGGGGCGACGGCTACTTTGAAAAACTGTTTTTT. Translation: CASSKRTGGDGYFEKLFF.